This T cell receptor beta chain was obtained from a study of cytomegalovirus exposure and HLA in healthy donors. Overall study context: The 120 or so validation repertoires were produced on the same platform as the roughly 700 repertoires of the first cohort. This was reported in a later analysis. Overall study findings and caveats: The study found most TCR sequences rare, yet found some public TCRs in many donors. Altogether, 150 to 200 TCR beta chains were recorded as cytomegalovirus-associated. In a later analysis, first-cohort TCR clusters were found to tend to co-occur in the 120 validation repertoires.

Only in-frame clones appear in the TCRdb table, and some are missing; sequencing was by immunoSEQ multiplex PCR. The sample carries approximately 110,000 clones, about 90% recorded once. On this clone: The target antigen is unknown.

The ends lost 8 bases at V and 4 bases at J; junction bases unmatched: 7. CDR1 and CDR2 (germline): MNHEY, SMNVEV (reference sequence). This CDR3 spans 14 amino acids. This chain joins TRBV27 and TRBJ2-1, with TRBD2 matching over 8 bases. The TCR sequence derives from a woman under 30 in good health and CMV-seronegative. Sequencing was performed on PBMCs. The DNA of the CDR3 is TGTGCCAGCGGCCTTCGGGGGGGTTACAATGAGCAGTTCTTC. Protein sequence: CASGLRGGYNEQFF.